This TCR beta chain was recovered during a study of CD8+ T cells in alopecia areata. The wider study: In an open-label trial, patients got 5 to 10 mg tofacitinib twice daily.

Germline CDR1 is SQVTM and CDR2 is ANQGSEA. The CDR3 has 12 amino acids. Sequencing templates came from extracted RNA that was reverse transcribed into cDNA. Assay used: immunoSEQ multiplex PCR; TCRdb lists only in-frame clones, some missing. The repertoire consists of 7,500 to 8,500 clones, with 45% to 70% occurring once and the leading ten covering about 13%. The investigators collected lesional scalp punch biopsies and peripheral blood from alopecia areata patients. Sequencing was performed on skin, taken at week 0. The genes are TRBV29-1 and TRBJ2-1, with TRBD2 matching over 9 bases. The TCR originated in a human donor with alopecia areata. In DNA form, the CDR3 reads TGCTCTTTTGCGGGAGGGCTCAATGAGCAGTTCTTC. It specifies CSFAGGLNEQFF.